The 18 T cell receptor beta chains in this list originate from one sample, sequenced in a study of shared clonotypes between healthy human individuals. Measured with immunoSEQ multiplex PCR; TCRdb has only the in-frame clones, and not every one. This sample yields roughly 510,000 clones, of which about three quarters are seen a single time; about 12% belongs to the top ten. Material for sequencing was PBMCs. The receptor source for this set is a woman aged 35 to 49 in good health. Some clones in this sample may be carry-over from other donors' samples.

This clone was counted once. The V gene is TRBV7-9, the J gene TRBJ1-2; unclear D gene. The CDR3 totals 14 residues. V lost 3 bases and J 4 bases, leaving 12 bases between the germline ends. CDR1 and CDR2 from the germline V gene are SEHNR and FQNEAQ (reference sequence). CDR3 nucleotides: TGTGCCAGCAGCTTTAACGGGCAGGCCTATGGCTACACCTTC. This gives the protein CASSFNGQAYGYTF.

The V call is TRBV27, the J call TRBJ1-1, with D possibly being TRBD1 (6 bases). The germline V and J ends were trimmed by 4 bases and 0 bases, with 9 bases remaining between them. Germline assignment: CDR1 MNHEY and CDR2 SMNVEV (reference sequence). The CDR3 runs to 14 residues. The CDR3 DNA is TGTGCCAGCAGTTCCACAGGGATGAACACTGAAGCTTTCTTT. It specifies CASSSTGMNTEAFF.

The V call is TRBV30, the J call TRBJ2-1; 10 bases are shared with TRBD1. CDR1 and CDR2 (germline): GTSNPN, SVGIG (reference sequence). There are 15 residues in the CDR3. Losses at the gene ends were 2 bases for V and 8 bases for J; bases not matched to a gene: 9. This CDR3 is CAWSRGDRGRDEQFF. The CDR3 coding sequence is TGTGCCTGGAGTCGAGGAGACAGGGGGCGAGATGAGCAGTTCTTC. The whole variable domain, filled in from reference TRBV30 and TRBJ2-1, reads SQTIHQWPATLVQPVGSPLSLECTVEGTSNPNLYWYRQAAGRGLQLLFYSVGIGQISSEVPQNLSASRPQDRQFILSSKKLLLSDSGFYLCAWSRGDRGRDEQFFGPGTRLTVL.

J is TRBJ2-1 and V is TRBV7-3; a possible D gene is TRBD1 (8 bases). This CDR3 spans 15 amino acids. V was pared by 3 bases and J by 5 bases, with 14 bases between. Germline lookup yields CDR1 SGHTA and CDR2 FQGTGA. Here the CDR3 DNA reads TGTGCCAGCAGCTTGACAGGGGAGGGCCACAATGAGCAGTTCTTC. Translation gives CASSLTGEGHNEQFF.

This clone came up once. V and J are TRBV15 and TRBJ1-1, with D possibly matching TRBD1 (5 bases). From germline, CDR1 is LNHNV and CDR2 YYDKDF (reference sequence). The length of the CDR3 is 16 residues. Deletions cut 0 bases from V and 4 bases from J, with 15 bases between. The CDR3 reads CATSRDIGVGVTEAFF. The CDR3 nucleotides read TGTGCCACCAGCAGAGATATAGGTGTGGGGGTCACTGAAGCTTTCTTT.

The V gene is TRBV4-2, the J gene TRBJ1-5, with TRBD1 as a possible D gene (5 bases). The ends were cut back, 8 bases at V and 9 bases at J, with 14 bases in the middle. CDR1 is LGHNA, CDR2 YNFKEQ, per germline. This CDR3 region has 12 residues. For the CDR3, the DNA is TGTGCCAGCGGGGGGTTCGGTGGGCCCCAGCATTTT. This translates into CASGGFGGPQHF.

The rearrangement links TRBV5-1 to TRBJ2-3; maybe TRBD1 (5 bases). Germline lookup yields CDR1 SGHRS and CDR2 YFSETQ. V lost 0 bases and J 3 bases, leaving 11 bases between the germline ends. The CDR3 length is 15 residues. CDR3 protein: CASSLEGRATDTQYF. DNA for the CDR3: TGCGCCAGCAGCTTGGAGGGCAGGGCGACAGATACGCAGTATTTT.

CDR3 sequence: CAIRGLGTGDEQYF. CDR3 coding DNA: TGTGCCATCAGAGGGCTTGGGACAGGAGACGAGCAGTACTTC. The chain couples TRBV10-3 to TRBJ2-7; the match to TRBD1 covers 8 bases. With V trimmed by 6 bases and J by 5 bases, 9 bases remained unmatched. Germline V lookup: CDR1 ENHRY, CDR2 SYGVKD. CDR3 length equals 14 residues.

This chain joins TRBV9 and TRBJ2-7, with 9 bases that match TRBD2. CDR3 size: 16 residues. V was pared by 0 bases and J by 2 bases, with 6 bases of the junction left unmatched. From germline, CDR1 is SGDLS and CDR2 YYNGEE. CDR3: CASSVDLLAGTYEQYF. CDR3 bases: TGTGCCAGCAGCGTAGATCTGCTAGCGGGAACCTACGAGCAGTACTTC. Combining the CDR3 with reference TRBV9 and TRBJ2-7 gives the whole variable domain DSGVTQTPKHLITATGQRVTLRCSPRSGDLSVYWYQQSLDQGLQFLIQYYNGEERAKGNILERFSAQQFPDLHSELNLSSLELGDSALYFCASSVDLLAGTYEQYFGPGTRLTVT.

Note on this clone: A read error may explain this, as a much larger clone is one base away. Given the absence of the conserved phenylalanine or tryptophan at the CDR3 end, a read error is likely. The chain combines TRBV30 with TRBJ1-5; no firm D call. Germline lookup yields CDR1 GTSNPN and CDR2 SVGIG (reference sequence). V lost 3 bases to trimming and J lost 8 bases, with 14 bases between them. CDR3 length equals 13 residues. CDR3 region: CAWSSKGGEPQHS. In DNA, the CDR3 is TGTGCCTGGAGCTCTAAGGGCGGGGAGCCCCAGCATTCT.

This sequence joins TRBV6-1 and TRBJ2-7, with D uncertain. Germline loops: CDR1 MNHNS, CDR2 SASEGT. This CDR3 comprises 12 residues. V was shortened by 6 bases and J by 2 bases, with 8 bases between the two germline ends. CDR3 loop: CASSLTAYEQYF. CDR3 coding DNA: TGTGCCAGCAGCCTGACCGCCTACGAGCAGTACTTC.

This clone has only a few counts. CDR3 in DNA: TGTGCCACCAGCAGAGATTCCGGCATGCCTGGCGAGCAGTACTTC. It yields the protein CATSRDSGMPGEQYF. This rearrangement joins TRBV15 to TRBJ2-7; D gene unclear. V dropped 0 bases and J dropped 6 bases, with 15 bases sitting between them. The V gene's germline CDR1 is LNHNV and CDR2 YYDKDF (reference sequence). The CDR3 has 15 amino acids.

The V and J genes are TRBV28 and TRBJ1-1; D gene unclear. The CDR3 spans 12 residues. Trimming removed 7 bases from V and 1 base from J, with 7 bases in between. The germline V gene encodes CDR1 MDHEN and CDR2 SYDVKM. CDR3 region: CASISGNTEAFF. Written as DNA, the CDR3 is TGTGCCAGCATTTCGGGGAACACTGAAGCTTTCTTT.

The gene calls are TRBV23-1 and TRBJ2-3; the match to TRBD2 covers 11 bases. TRBV23-1 is annotated as an ORF whose role is uncertain. V dropped 2 bases and J dropped 0; count of bases not matched to a gene: 7. The CDR3 spans 18 residues. The CDR3 DNA reads TGCGCCAGCAGTCAACCTGGGACTAGCGGTACTAGCACAGATACGCAGTATTTT. This translates into CASSQPGTSGTSTDTQYF.

This clone was seen a few times. The sample carries other DNA sequences with the same CDR3. In DNA form, the CDR3 reads TGCGCCAGCAGCCAAGATGACTTAGGGGGACAGCCCCAGCATTTT. It specifies CASSQDDLGGQPQHF. The chain uses TRBV4-3 and TRBJ1-5; D may be TRBD1 (6 bases). Germline V lookup: CDR1 LGHNA, CDR2 YSLEER. The CDR3 loop spans 15 amino acids. V was pared by 0 bases and J by 7 bases, with 13 bases between.

The chain combines TRBV7-6 with TRBJ2-7; either TRBD1 or TRBD2 may fit D (6 bases each). This CDR3 has 18 residues. Trimming removed 0 bases at V and 0 bases at J, with 18 bases between. From germline, CDR1 is SGHVS and CDR2 FNYEAQ. The DNA for the CDR3 is TGTGCCAGCAGCTTAGCACTCGGGGGCAGCGAGAGCTCCTACGAGCAGTACTTC. Protein sequence: CASSLALGGSESSYEQYF.

The chain joins TRBV28 to TRBJ2-4; possibly TRBD1 for D (5 bases). CDR3 length: 14 amino acids. V lost 5 bases and J 7 bases, leaving 15 bases between the germline ends. Germline-derived CDR1 and CDR2 are MDHEN and SYDVKM. CDR3 sequence reads: CASSRTSRRNIQYF. DNA for the CDR3: TGTGCCAGCAGTCGGACAAGCCGACGGAACATTCAGTACTTC.

The rearrangement joins TRBV27 to TRBJ1-1; 8 nucleotides align to TRBD1. This CDR3 contains 13 residues. Germline values: CDR1 MNHEY, CDR2 SMNVEV (reference sequence). Losses at the gene ends were 5 bases for V and 4 bases for J; bases not matched to a gene: 3. In DNA form, the CDR3 reads TGTGCCAGCAGTCCCCAGGGGGCCACTGAAGCTTTCTTT. Translating gives CASSPQGATEAFF.